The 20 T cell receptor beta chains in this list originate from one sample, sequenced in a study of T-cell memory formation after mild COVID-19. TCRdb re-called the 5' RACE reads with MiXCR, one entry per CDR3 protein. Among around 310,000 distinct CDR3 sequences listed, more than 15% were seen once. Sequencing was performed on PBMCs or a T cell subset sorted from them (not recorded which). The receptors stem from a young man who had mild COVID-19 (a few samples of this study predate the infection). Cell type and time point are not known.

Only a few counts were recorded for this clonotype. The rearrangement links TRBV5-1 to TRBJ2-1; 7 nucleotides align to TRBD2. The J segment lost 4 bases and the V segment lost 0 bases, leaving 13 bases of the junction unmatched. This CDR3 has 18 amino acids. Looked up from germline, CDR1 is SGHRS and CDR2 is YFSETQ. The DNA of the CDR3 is TGCGCCAGCAGCTTGGGGGGCGGGGGACCTCCTAGATACAATGAGCAGTTCTTC. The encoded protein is CASSLGGGGPPRYNEQFF.

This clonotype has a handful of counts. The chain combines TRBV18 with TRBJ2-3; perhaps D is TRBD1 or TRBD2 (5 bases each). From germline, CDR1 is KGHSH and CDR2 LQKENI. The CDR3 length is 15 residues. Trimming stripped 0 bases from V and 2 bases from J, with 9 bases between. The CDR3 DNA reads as TGTGCCAGCTCACCACCGGGGGAACACACAGATACGCAGTATTTT. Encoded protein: CASSPPGEHTDTQYF.

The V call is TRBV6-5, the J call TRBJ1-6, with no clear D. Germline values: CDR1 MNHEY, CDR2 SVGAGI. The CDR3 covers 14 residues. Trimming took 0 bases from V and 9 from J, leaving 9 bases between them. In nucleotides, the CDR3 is TGTGCCAGCAGTTACTCGACTAGGTTTTCACCCCTCCACTTT. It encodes CASSYSTRFSPLHF.

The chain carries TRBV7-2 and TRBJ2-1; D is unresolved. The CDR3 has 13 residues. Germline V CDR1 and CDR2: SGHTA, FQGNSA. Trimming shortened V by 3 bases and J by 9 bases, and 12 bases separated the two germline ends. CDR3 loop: CASSFLLPPEQFF. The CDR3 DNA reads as TGTGCCAGCAGCTTCTTGCTCCCCCCTGAGCAGTTCTTC.

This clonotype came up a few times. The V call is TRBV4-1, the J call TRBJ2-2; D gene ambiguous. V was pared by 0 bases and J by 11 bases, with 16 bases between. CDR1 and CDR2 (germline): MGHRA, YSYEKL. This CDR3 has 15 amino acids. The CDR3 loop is CASSQDYGSLRELFF. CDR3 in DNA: TGCGCCAGCAGCCAAGATTACGGCAGCTTGAGAGAGCTGTTTTTT.

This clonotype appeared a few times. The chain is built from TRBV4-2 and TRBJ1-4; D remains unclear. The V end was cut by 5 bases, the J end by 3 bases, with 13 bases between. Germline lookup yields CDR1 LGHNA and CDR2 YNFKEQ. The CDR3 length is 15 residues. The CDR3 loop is CASSDAWTANEKLFF. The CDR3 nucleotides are TGTGCCAGCAGCGACGCTTGGACTGCTAATGAAAAACTGTTTTTT.

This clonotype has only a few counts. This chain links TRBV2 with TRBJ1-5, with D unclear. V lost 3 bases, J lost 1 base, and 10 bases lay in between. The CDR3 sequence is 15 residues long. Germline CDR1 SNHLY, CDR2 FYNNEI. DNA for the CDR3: TGTGCCAGCAGTGAGAGGTTCAGGAGCAATCAGCCCCAGCATTTT. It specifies CASSERFRSNQPQHF.

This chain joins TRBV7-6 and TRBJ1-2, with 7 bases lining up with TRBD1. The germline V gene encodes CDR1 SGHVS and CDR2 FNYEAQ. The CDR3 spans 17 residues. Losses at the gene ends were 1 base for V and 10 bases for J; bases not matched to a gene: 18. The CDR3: CASSLGLRGRWQEDYTF. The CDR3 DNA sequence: TGTGCCAGCAGCTTAGGTTTGAGGGGGCGATGGCAGGAGGACTACACCTTC. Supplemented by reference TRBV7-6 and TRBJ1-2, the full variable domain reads GAGVSQSPRYKVTKRGQDVALRCDPISGHVSLYWYRQALGQGPEFLTYFNYEAQQDKSGLPNDRFSAERPEGSISTLTIQRTEQRDSAMYRCASSLGLRGRWQEDYTFGSGTRLTVV.

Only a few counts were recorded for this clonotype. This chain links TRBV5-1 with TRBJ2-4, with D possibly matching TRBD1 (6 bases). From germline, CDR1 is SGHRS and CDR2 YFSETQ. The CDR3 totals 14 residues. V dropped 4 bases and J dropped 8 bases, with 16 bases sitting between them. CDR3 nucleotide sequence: TGCGCCAGCAGCCCCCCTGGCGAGGGGGACATTCAGTACTTC. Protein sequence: CASSPPGEGDIQYF.

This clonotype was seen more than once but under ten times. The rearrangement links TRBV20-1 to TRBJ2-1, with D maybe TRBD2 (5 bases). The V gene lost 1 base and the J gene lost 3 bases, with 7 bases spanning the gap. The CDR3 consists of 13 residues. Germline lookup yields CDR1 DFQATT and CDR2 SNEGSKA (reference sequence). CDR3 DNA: TGCAGTGCTAGAGCGGGGAACTACAATGAGCAGTTCTTC. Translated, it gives CSARAGNYNEQFF.

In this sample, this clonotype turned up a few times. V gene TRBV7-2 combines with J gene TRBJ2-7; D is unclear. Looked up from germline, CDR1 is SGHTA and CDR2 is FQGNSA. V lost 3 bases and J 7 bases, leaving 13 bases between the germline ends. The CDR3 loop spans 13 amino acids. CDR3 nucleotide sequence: TGTGCCAGCAGCTTTAAGGGTTTCGGAGAGCAGTACGTC. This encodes CASSFKGFGEQYV.

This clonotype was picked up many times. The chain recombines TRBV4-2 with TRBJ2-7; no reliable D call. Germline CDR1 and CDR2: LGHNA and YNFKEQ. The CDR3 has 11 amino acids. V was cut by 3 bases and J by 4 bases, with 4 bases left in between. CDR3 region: CASSQMYEQYV. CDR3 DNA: TGTGCCAGCAGCCAGATGTACGAGCAGTACGTC.

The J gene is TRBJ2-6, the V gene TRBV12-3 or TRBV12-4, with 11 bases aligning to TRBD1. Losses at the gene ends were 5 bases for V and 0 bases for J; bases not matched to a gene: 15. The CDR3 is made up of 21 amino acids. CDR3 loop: CASSLGGPGTGGPSGANVLTF. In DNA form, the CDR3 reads TGTGCCAGCAGTCTCGGAGGACCCGGGACAGGGGGACCCTCTGGGGCCAACGTCCTGACTTTC.

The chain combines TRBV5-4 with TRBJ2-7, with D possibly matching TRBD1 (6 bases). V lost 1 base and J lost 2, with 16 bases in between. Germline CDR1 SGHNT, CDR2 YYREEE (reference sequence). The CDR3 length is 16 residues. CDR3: CASSLLNGQTPYEQYV. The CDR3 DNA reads TGTGCCAGCAGCTTGTTGAATGGACAGACGCCCTACGAGCAGTACGTC.

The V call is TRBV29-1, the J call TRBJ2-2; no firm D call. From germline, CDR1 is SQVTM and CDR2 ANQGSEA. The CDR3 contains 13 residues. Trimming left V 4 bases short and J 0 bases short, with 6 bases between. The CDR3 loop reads CSVARPNTGELFF. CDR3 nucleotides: TGCAGCGTTGCCAGACCGAACACCGGGGAGCTGTTTTTT.

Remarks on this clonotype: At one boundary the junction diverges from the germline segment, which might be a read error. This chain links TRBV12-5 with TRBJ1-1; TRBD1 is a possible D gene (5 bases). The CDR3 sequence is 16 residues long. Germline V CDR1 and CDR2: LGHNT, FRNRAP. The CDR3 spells CDSGLHGARVVEEAFF. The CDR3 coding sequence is TGTGATAGTGGTTTGCATGGGGCGAGGGTTGTAGAGGAAGCTTTCTTT.

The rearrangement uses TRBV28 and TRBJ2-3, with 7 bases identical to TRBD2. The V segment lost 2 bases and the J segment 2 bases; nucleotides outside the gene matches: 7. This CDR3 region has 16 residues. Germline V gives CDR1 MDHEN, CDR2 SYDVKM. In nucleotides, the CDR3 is TGTGCCAGCAGTTTACGGGGCGGGGGTAACACAGATACGCAGTATTTT. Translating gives CASSLRGGGNTDTQYF.

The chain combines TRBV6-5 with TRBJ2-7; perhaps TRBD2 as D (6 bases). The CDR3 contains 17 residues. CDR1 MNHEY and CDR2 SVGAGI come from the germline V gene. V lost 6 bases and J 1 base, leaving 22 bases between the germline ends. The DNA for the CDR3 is TGTGCCAGCAGGTGGACCCTTCTAGCGAGAATATCCTACGAGCAGTACTTC. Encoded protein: CASRWTLLARISYEQYF.

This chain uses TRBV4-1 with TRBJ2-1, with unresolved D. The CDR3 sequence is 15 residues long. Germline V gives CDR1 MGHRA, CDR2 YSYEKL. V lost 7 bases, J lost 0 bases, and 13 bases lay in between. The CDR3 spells CASKWAASSYNEQFF. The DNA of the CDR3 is TGCGCCAGCAAGTGGGCGGCGAGCTCCTACAATGAGCAGTTCTTC.

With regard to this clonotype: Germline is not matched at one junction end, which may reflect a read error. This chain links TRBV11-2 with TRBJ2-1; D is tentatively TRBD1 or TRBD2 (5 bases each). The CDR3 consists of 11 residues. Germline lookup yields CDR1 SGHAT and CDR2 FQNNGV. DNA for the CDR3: TGTGCCAGCAGCGCCAGGGACCAGACCATCTTC. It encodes CASSARDQTIF.